The rows below give T cell receptor beta chains drawn from one sample of a study of PD-1 blockade in classical Hodgkin lymphoma. Profiled with immunoSEQ multiplex PCR; TCRdb holds only in-frame clones, not every one. Among 29,000 or so clones listed, around 67% were seen once. This specimen consisted of peripheral blood mononuclear cells (PBMCs), obtained before the second cycle of nivolumab. The receptors here all came from a human donor with classical Hodgkin lymphoma. CDR3s include the opening cysteine and the closing phenylalanine or tryptophan. The D gene is left open where the match is weak. Clone size is not always given. Where it is, it says once, few, many or a class for expanded clones.

size: NA; V: TRBV28; D: NA; J: TRBJ1-5; CDR3: CASSFGVRGIDQPQHF; DNA: TGTGCCAGCAGCTTCGGGGTCAGGGGTATAGATCAGCCCCAGCATTTT
size: NA; V: TRBV4-1; D: TRBD1; J: TRBJ1-5; CDR3: CASSQERTGGSNQPQHF; DNA: TGCGCCAGCAGCCAAGAACGTACAGGGGGTAGCAATCAGCCCCAGCATTTT
size: once; V: TRBV9; D: NA; J: TRBJ2-2; CDR3: CASSVAGSPGELFF; DNA: TGTGCCAGCAGCGTAGCCGGATCTCCCGGGGAGCTGTTTTTT
size: NA; V: TRBV7-6; D: NA; J: TRBJ1-2; CDR3: CASSPMGGLVGGYTF; DNA: TGTGCCAGCAGTCCAATGGGGGGACTGGTTGGCGGCTACACCTTC
size: NA; V: TRBV28; D: NA; J: TRBJ1-1; CDR3: CASSYGRVRTEAFF; DNA: TGTGCCAGCAGTTACGGACGGGTGCGTACTGAAGCTTTCTTT
size: NA; V: TRBV7-8; D: NA; J: TRBJ2-1; CDR3: CASSLEHGYNEQFF; DNA: TGTGCCAGCAGCCTTGAACATGGGTACAATGAGCAGTTCTTC
size: NA; V: TRBV7-8; D: TRBD1; J: TRBJ1-1; CDR3: CASPPGQGIAEAFF; DNA: TGTGCCAGTCCACCGGGACAGGGGATCGCTGAAGCTTTCTTT
size: once; V: TRBV13; D: NA; J: TRBJ1-3; CDR3: CAGSFRKVSGNTIYF; DNA: TGTGCCGGCAGCTTTCGGAAGGTCTCTGGAAACACCATATATTTT
size: NA; V: TRBV28; D: NA; J: TRBJ1-1; CDR3: CASSSPDPGSEAFF; DNA: TGTGCCAGCAGTTCCCCGGACCCCGGGAGTGAAGCTTTCTTT
size: NA; V: TRBV5-4; D: TRBD1; J: TRBJ1-1; CDR3: CASSLERGRSPFF; DNA: TGTGCCAGCAGCTTGGAGAGGGGGCGTTCACCTTTCTTT
size: NA; V: TRBV5-8; D: NA; J: TRBJ1-4; CDR3: CASSSLQGINEKLFF; DNA: TGTGCCAGCAGCTCTCTACAGGGCATTAATGAAAAACTGTTTTTT
size: NA; V: TRBV28; D: NA; J: TRBJ2-5; CDR3: CASSLPGNQETQYF; DNA: TGTGCCAGCAGTTTACCGGGGAACCAAGAGACCCAGTACTTC
size: NA; V: TRBV5-1; D: NA; J: TRBJ2-5; CDR3: CASSFSGETQYF; DNA: TGCGCCAGCAGCTTTTCCGGGGAGACCCAGTACTTC
size: NA; V: TRBV10-3; D: NA; J: TRBJ2-1; CDR3: CAISRRQGGPYNEQFF; DNA: TGTGCCATCAGTAGAAGACAGGGAGGGCCCTACAATGAGCAGTTCTTC
size: NA; V: TRBV11-2; D: TRBD1; J: TRBJ1-1; CDR3: CASGGQGGNTEAFF; DNA: TGTGCCAGCGGGGGACAGGGAGGGAACACTGAAGCTTTCTTT
size: NA; V: TRBV2; D: NA; J: TRBJ1-1; CDR3: CASRPPGTNTEAFF; DNA: TGTGCCAGCAGGCCCCCCGGGACGAACACTGAAGCTTTCTTT
size: NA; V: TRBV5-1; D: NA; J: TRBJ1-4; CDR3: CASSPGEEGEKLFF; DNA: TGCGCCAGCAGCCCGGGTGAAGAGGGTGAAAAACTGTTTTTT
size: NA; V: TRBV4-1; D: TRBD2; J: TRBJ2-3; CDR3: CASSQDKLAITDTQYF; DNA: TGCGCCAGCAGCCAAGATAAACTAGCGATCACAGATACGCAGTATTTT
size: few; V: TRBV5-1; D: NA; J: TRBJ2-1; CDR3: CASRGENKEFF; DNA: TGCGCCTCCAGGGGGGAGAATAAGGAGTTCTTC
size: NA; V: TRBV10-3; D: NA; J: TRBJ1-2; CDR3: CATGGGSPSYGYTF; DNA: TGTGCCACCGGGGGGGGTTCGCCGTCCTATGGCTACACCTTC
size: NA; V: TRBV28; D: TRBD1; J: TRBJ1-2; CDR3: CASRVGQGGGYTF; DNA: TGTGCCAGCAGAGTGGGACAGGGGGGCGGCTACACCTTC
size: NA; V: TRBV11-3; D: NA; J: TRBJ2-1; CDR3: CASSLQYMTYNEQFF; DNA: TGTGCCAGCAGCTTACAGTATATGACCTACAATGAGCAGTTCTTC
size: NA; V: TRBV5-5; D: NA; J: TRBJ1-2; CDR3: CASSFIVSGGYTF; DNA: TGTGCCAGCAGCTTCATAGTTTCGGGCGGCTACACCTTC
size: NA; V: TRBV1; D: NA; J: TRBJ1-6; CDR3: CTSSQVEQGDNSPLHF; DNA: TGCACCAGCAGCCAAGTCGAACAGGGGGATAATTCACCCCTCCACTTT
size: NA; V: TRBV4-3; D: NA; J: TRBJ1-2; CDR3: CASSQDRGSYGYTF; DNA: TGCGCCAGCAGCCAAGATAGGGGGAGTTATGGCTACACCTTC
size: NA; V: TRBV21-1; D: NA; J: TRBJ1-1; CDR3: CASSKRTGLATEAFF; DNA: TGTGCCAGCAGCAAAAGGACAGGGCTTGCCACTGAAGCTTTCTTT
size: NA; V: TRBV28; D: TRBD2; J: TRBJ2-1; CDR3: CASRTPWSGVSSYNEQFF; DNA: TGTGCCAGCAGGACCCCTTGGAGCGGGGTTAGCTCCTACAATGAGCAGTTCTTC
size: NA; V: TRBV7-8; D: NA; J: TRBJ2-5; CDR3: CASSLNREKTQYF; DNA: TGTGCCAGCAGCTTAAACAGGGAAAAGACCCAGTACTTC
size: few; V: TRBV18; D: NA; J: TRBJ2-6; CDR3: CASSSSISISGANVLTF; DNA: TGTGCCAGCTCATCAAGTATCTCCATCTCTGGGGCCAACGTCCTGACTTTC
size: NA; V: TRBV11-2; D: NA; J: TRBJ1-1; CDR3: CASSLSVNTEAFF; DNA: TGTGCCAGCAGCTTGTCAGTGAACACTGAAGCTTTCTTT
size: NA; V: TRBV5-5; D: NA; J: TRBJ2-7; CDR3: CASSLQGTSYEQYF; DNA: TGTGCCAGCAGCTTACAGGGGACTTCCTACGAGCAGTACTTC
size: few; V: TRBV19; D: NA; J: TRBJ1-1; CDR3: CASSTPVNTEAFF; DNA: TGTGCCAGTAGTACACCAGTGAACACTGAAGCTTTCTTT
size: NA; V: TRBV10-3; D: NA; J: TRBJ1-1; CDR3: CAIQQGNTEAFF; DNA: TGTGCCATTCAACAGGGGAACACTGAAGCTTTCTTT
size: NA; V: TRBV11-2; D: NA; J: TRBJ2-5; CDR3: CASSQTSQETQYF; DNA: TGTGCCAGCAGCCAAACTAGCCAAGAGACCCAGTACTTC
size: NA; V: TRBV5-1; D: TRBD1; J: TRBJ1-2; CDR3: CASSETGGPFGYGYTF; DNA: TGCGCCAGCAGCGAGACAGGGGGACCTTTCGGCTATGGCTACACCTTC
size: NA; V: TRBV10-3; D: NA; J: TRBJ2-7; CDR3: CATLGGHEQYF; DNA: TGTGCCACACTGGGGGGGCATGAGCAGTACTTC
size: NA; V: TRBV4-1; D: TRBD2; J: TRBJ2-3; CDR3: CASMPSVSFRGDSTDTQYF; DNA: TGCGCCAGCATGCCAAGTGTATCGTTCCGGGGGGACAGCACAGATACGCAGTATTTT